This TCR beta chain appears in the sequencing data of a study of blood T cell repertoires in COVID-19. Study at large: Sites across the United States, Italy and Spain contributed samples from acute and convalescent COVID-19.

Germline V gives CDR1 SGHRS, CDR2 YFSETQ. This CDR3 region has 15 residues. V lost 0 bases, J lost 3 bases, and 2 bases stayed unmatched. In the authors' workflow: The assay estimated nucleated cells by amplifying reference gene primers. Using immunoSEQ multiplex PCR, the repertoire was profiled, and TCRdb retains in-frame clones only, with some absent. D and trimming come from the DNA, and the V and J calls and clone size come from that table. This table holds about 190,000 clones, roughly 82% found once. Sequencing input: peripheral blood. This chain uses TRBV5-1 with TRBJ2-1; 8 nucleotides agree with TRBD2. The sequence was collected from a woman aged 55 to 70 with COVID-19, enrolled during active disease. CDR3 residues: CASSLVGRDYNEQFF. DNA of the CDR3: TGCGCCAGCAGCTTGGTCGGGAGGGACTACAATGAGCAGTTCTTC.